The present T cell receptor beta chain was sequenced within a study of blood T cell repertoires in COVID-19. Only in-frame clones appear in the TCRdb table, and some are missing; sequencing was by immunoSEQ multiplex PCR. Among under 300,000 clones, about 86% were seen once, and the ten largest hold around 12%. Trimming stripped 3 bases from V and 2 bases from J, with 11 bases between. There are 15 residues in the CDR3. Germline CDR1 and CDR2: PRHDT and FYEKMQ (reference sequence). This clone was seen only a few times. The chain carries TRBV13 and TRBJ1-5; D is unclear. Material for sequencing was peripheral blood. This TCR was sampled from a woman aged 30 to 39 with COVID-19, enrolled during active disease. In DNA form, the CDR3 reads TGTGCCAGCAGCTTTTCTACAGATGGCAATCAGCCCCAGCATTTT. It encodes CASSFSTDGNQPQHF.